The 6 T cell receptor beta chains below come from one sample, sequenced in a study of T cells expressing NK-cell markers. For each CDR3 protein, TCRdb gives one entry from its re-call of the 5' RACE reads, without DNA. The sample has about 550,000 distinct CDR3 sequences. The sequencing input was blood T cells: a sorted CD56 or NKG2C T cell subset, CD4+ or CD8+ T cells, or bulk PBMC T cells (not recorded which). Source of these receptors: a man younger than 30 in good health.

The V call is TRBV20-1, the J call TRBJ1-4; lacking DNA, the TRBD1 call made by TCRdb goes unchecked. The CDR3 runs to 13 residues. Germline CDR1 DFQATT, CDR2 SNEGSKA (reference sequence). CDR3 in amino acids: CSANRDGNEKLFF.

The V call is TRBV6-5, the J call TRBJ2-3; TCRdb's D call, TRBD1, is unchecked because there is no DNA. Looked up from germline, CDR1 is MNHEY and CDR2 is SVGAGI. The length of the CDR3 is 14 residues. The CDR3 spells CASSPSDRADTQYF.

V is TRBV7-2 and J is TRBJ2-3; TCRdb designates TRBD2, a call that cannot be tested without DNA. CDR1 and CDR2 (germline): SGHTA, FQGNSA. The CDR3 covers 17 residues. The CDR3 spells CASSHRQRRGYTDTQYF.

The genes are TRBV12-3 or TRBV12-4 and TRBJ1-5; TCRdb indicates TRBD1, and absent DNA this call remains unverified. This CDR3 comprises 14 residues. CDR3 in amino acids: CASSLASGGQPQHF.

The chain joins TRBV28 to TRBJ1-2. The germline gives CDR1 MDHEN, CDR2 SYDVKM. CDR3 length equals 14 residues. CDR3: CASTPPQGPWGYTF.

This chain uses TRBV4-2 with TRBJ1-6; as DNA is missing, the TRBD1 call by TCRdb cannot be tested. This CDR3 is 15 amino acids long. In germline, CDR1 is LGHNA, CDR2 YNFKEQ. The CDR3 loop is CASSQGGGPGSPLHF.